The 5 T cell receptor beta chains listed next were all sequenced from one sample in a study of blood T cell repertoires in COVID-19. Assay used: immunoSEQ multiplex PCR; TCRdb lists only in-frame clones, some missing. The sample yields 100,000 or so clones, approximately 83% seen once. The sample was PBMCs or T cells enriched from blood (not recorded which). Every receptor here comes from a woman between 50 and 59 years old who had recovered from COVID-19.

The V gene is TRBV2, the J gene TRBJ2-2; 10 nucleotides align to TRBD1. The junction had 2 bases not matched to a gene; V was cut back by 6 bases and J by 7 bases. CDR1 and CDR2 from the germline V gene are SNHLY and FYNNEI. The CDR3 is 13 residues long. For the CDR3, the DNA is TGTGCCAGCAGGGGACAGGGGATCGGGGAGCTGTTTTTT. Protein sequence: CASRGQGIGELFF.

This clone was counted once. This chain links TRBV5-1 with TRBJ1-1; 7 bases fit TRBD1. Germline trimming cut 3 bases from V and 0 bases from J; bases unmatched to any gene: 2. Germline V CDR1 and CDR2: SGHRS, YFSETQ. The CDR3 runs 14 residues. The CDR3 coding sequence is TGCGCCAGCAGCTGGGGACAGCTGAACACTGAAGCTTTCTTT. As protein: CASSWGQLNTEAFF.

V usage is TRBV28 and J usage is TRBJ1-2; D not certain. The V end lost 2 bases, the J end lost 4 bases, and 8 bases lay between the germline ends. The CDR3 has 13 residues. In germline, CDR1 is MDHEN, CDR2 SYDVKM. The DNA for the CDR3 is TGTGCCAGCAGTTTAACAGACGCCTATGGCTACACCTTC. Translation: CASSLTDAYGYTF.

The CDR3 DNA sequence: TGTGCCAGCATTTGGGTCTTTCCAGGACAGGCTACTAGCGGGAGGGGCAATGAGCAGTTCTTC. This codes for CASIWVFPGQATSGRGNEQFF. This rearrangement joins TRBV2 to TRBJ2-1; TRBD2 agrees at 13 bases. This CDR3 spans 21 amino acids. Germline V gene data show CDR1 as SNHLY and CDR2 as FYNNEI. The V segment lost 7 bases and the J segment 6 bases; nucleotides outside the gene matches: 24.

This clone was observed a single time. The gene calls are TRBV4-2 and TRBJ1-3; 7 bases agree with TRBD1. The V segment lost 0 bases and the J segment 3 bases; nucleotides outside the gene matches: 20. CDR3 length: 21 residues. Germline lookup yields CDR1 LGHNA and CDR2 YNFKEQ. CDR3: CASSQDRFYSRDSERGNTIYF. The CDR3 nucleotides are TGTGCCAGCAGCCAAGATCGGTTTTATAGCCGGGACAGCGAACGTGGAAACACCATATATTTT.